The clone carrying this T cell receptor beta chain came up once. Its antigen is as yet unknown. Samples underwent the assay at deep level. Only in-frame clones appear in the TCRdb table, and some are missing; sequencing was by immunoSEQ multiplex PCR. The sample lists around 2.5 million clones, roughly 93% occurring once. This CDR3 region has 14 residues. Germline V gene data show CDR1 as MNHEY and CDR2 as SVGAGI. The ends were cut back, 6 bases at V and 0 bases at J, with 11 bases in the middle. This record belongs to a study of shared clonotypes between healthy human individuals. Broader study findings: Clonotypes shared by all four donors outscored non-shared clonotypes in generation probability.

The origin of this receptor is a man aged 18 to 29 in good health. Some clones in this sample may be carry-over from other donors' samples. The sample comprised naive CD4+ T cells from PBMCs. Documented subset: CD45RA+ positively selected. This chain joins TRBV6-5 and TRBJ1-1; D is uncertain. The CDR3, as DNA: TGTGCCAGCAGGGCCCTGGCGATGAACACTGAAGCTTTCTTT. As protein: CASRALAMNTEAFF.